Detailed here is one T cell receptor beta chain. The antigen remains unidentified. These data come from a study of post-analysis software for immune sequencing data. Study-wide background: Secondary progressive, relapsing-remitting and progressive-relapsing multiple sclerosis were among the included disease courses. General study points: Four or five TRBV segments were significantly more frequent in patients than in controls. TRBV5-6, TRBV5-1 and TRBV20-1 were among these segments. Normalized Chao1 diversity was significantly reduced in patients versus controls. Samples sharing a preparation batch grouped tightly together when assessed by F measure.

The TCR beta cDNA libraries carried unique molecular identifiers. Each CDR3 protein gets one entry after TCRdb re-called the PCR reads with MiXCR. The sample has 700,000 to 900,000 distinct CDR3 sequences, about 45% seen once. Germline CDR1 and CDR2: SQVTM and ANQGSEA. V lost 2 bases to trimming and J lost 8 bases; unmatched junction nucleotides: 6. This CDR3 is built from 14 residues. The clonotype was recovered from a girl aged 10-17 years with multiple sclerosis. The chain couples TRBV29-1 to TRBJ2-1, with 10 bases aligning to TRBD2. Input material: blood. CDR3 bases: TGCAGCGTTGAATCTCCTAGCGGGAGTGATGAGCAGTTCTTC. It translates to CSVESPSGSDEQFF.